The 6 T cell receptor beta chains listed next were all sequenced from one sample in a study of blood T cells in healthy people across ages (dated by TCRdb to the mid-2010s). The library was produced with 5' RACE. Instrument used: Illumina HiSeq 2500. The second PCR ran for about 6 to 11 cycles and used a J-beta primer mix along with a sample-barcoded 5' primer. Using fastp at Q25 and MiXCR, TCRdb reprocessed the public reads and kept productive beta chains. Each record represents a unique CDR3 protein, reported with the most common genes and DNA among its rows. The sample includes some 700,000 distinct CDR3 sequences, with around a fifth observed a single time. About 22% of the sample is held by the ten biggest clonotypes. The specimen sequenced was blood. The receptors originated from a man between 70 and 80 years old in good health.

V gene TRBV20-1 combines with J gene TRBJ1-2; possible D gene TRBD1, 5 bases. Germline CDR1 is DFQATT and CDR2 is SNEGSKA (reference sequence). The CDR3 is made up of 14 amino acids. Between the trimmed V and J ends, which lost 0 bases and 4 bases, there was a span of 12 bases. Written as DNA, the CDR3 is TGCAGTGCTAGAGAACCCTATAGGGGCTATGGCTACACCTTC. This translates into CSAREPYRGYGYTF.

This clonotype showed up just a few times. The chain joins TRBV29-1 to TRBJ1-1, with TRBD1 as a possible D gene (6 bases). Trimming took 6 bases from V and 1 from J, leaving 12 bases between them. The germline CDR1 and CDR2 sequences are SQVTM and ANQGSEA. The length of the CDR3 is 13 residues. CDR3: CSVDGDKNTEAFF. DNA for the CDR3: TGCAGCGTCGACGGGGACAAGAACACTGAAGCTTTCTTT.

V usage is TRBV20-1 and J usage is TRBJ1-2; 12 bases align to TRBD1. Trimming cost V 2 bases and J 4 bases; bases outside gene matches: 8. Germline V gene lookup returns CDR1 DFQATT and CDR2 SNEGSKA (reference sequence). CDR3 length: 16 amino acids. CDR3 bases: TGCAGTGCTAGAACTCCGGGACAGGGGGCGATCTATGGCTACACCTTC. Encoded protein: CSARTPGQGAIYGYTF.

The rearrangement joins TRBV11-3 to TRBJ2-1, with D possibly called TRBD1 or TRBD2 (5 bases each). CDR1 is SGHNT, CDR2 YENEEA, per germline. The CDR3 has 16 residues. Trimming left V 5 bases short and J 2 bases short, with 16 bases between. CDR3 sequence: CASSQEGSTAYNEQFF. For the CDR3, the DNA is TGTGCCAGCAGCCAAGAGGGGAGCACGGCCTACAATGAGCAGTTCTTC.

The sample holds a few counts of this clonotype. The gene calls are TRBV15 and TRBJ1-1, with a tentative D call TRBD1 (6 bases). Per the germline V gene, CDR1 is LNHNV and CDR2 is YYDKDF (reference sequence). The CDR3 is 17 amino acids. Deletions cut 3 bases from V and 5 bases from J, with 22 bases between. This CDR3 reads CATSSPLGGRVATEAFF. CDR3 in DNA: TGTGCCACCAGCAGCCCTCTCGGGGGCAGGGTGGCGACTGAAGCTTTCTTT.

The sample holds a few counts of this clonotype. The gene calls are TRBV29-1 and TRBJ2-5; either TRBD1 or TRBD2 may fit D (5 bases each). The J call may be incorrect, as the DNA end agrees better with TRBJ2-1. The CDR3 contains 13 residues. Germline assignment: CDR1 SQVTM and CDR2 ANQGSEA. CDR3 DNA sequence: TGCAGCGTTGAGGGTGCGTGGGACGATGAGCAGTTCTTC. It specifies CSVEGAWDDEQFF.